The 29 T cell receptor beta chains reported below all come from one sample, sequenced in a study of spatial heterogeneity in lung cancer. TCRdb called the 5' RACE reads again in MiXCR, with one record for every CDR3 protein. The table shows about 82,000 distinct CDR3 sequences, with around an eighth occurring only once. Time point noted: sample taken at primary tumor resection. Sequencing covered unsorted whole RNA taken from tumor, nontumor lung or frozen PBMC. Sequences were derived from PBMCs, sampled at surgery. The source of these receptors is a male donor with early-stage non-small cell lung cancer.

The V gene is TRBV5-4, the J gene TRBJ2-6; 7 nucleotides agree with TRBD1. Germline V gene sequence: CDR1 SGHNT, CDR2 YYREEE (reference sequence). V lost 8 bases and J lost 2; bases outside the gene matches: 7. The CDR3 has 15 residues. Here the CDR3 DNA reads TGTGCCAGTGTGACAGGGACCCCTGGGGCCAACGTCCTGACTTTC. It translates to CASVTGTPGANVLTF.

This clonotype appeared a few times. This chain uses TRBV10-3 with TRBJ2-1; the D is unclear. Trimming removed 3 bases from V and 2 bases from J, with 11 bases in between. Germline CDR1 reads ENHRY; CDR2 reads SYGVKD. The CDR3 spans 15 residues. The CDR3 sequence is CAISEGGNPYNEQFF. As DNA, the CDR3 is TGTGCCATCAGTGAAGGCGGAAACCCCTACAATGAGCAGTTCTTC.

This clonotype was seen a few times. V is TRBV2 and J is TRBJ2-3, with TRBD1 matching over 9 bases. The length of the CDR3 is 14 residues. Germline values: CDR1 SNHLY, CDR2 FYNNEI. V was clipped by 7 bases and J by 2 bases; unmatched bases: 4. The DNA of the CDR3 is TGTGCCAGCAAGACAGGGGGTCTCACAGATACGCAGTATTTT. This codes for CASKTGGLTDTQYF.

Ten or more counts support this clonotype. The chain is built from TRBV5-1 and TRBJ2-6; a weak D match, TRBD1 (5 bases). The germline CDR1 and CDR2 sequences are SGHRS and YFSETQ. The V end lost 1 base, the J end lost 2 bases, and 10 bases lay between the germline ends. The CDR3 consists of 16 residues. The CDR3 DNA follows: TGCGCCAGCAGCTTGAATCAGGGAACTGGGGCCAACGTCCTGACTTTC. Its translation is CASSLNQGTGANVLTF.

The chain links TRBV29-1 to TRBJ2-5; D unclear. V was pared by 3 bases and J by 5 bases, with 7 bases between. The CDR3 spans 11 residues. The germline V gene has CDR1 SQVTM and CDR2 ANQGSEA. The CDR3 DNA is TGCAGCGTTGAGTTAAGGGAGACCCAGTACTTC. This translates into CSVELRETQYF.

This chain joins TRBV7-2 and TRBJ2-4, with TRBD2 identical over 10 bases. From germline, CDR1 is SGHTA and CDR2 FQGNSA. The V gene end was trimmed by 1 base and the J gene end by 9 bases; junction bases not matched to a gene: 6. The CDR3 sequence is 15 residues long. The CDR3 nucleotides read TGTGCCAGCAGCTTAGATCCGGCTAGCGGGGGCATTCAGTACTTC. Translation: CASSLDPASGGIQYF.

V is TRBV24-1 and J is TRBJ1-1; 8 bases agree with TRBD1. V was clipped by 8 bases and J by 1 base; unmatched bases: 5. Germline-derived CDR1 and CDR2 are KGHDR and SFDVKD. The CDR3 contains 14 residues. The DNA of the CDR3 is TGTGCCACCAACGCCGGGACAGGGAACACTGAAGCTTTCTTT. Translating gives CATNAGTGNTEAFF.

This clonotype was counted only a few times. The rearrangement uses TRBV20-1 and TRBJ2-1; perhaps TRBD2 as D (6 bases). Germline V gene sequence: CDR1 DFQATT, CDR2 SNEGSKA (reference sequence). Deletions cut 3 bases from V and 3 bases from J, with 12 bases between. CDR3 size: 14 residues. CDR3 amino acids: CSARRDDYYNEQFF. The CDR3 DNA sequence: TGCAGTGCTAGGCGGGACGATTACTACAATGAGCAGTTCTTC.

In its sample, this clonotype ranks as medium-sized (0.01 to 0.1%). The CDR3 DNA reads TGTGCCAGCAGTTTAGAGGCTAGCGGGGATACGCAGTATTTT. The encoded protein is CASSLEASGDTQYF. The chain uses TRBV12-3 or TRBV12-4 and TRBJ2-3; TRBD2 matches at 8 bases. V trimming: 1 base; J trimming: 6 bases; junction bases outside the gene matches: 3. CDR3 length: 14 residues.

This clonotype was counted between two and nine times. The CDR3 spells CATSRGRGWNEQFF. CDR3 DNA: TGTGCCACCAGCAGAGGACGGGGGTGGAATGAGCAGTTCTTC. The chain carries TRBV15 and TRBJ2-1; maybe TRBD2 (6 bases). The CDR3 covers 14 residues. Trimming left V 1 base short and J 7 bases short, with 11 bases between. Germline lookup yields CDR1 LNHNV and CDR2 YYDKDF (reference sequence).

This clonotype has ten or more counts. The CDR3 reads CSARDMAGNSPLHF. The CDR3, as DNA: TGCAGTGCTAGAGATATGGCAGGGAACTCACCCCTCCACTTT. The chain couples TRBV20-1 to TRBJ1-6; D may be TRBD1 (5 bases). Germline V gene lookup returns CDR1 DFQATT and CDR2 SNEGSKA (reference sequence). The CDR3 is 14 amino acids. The V and J ends lost 0 bases and 10 bases respectively, with 13 bases between them.

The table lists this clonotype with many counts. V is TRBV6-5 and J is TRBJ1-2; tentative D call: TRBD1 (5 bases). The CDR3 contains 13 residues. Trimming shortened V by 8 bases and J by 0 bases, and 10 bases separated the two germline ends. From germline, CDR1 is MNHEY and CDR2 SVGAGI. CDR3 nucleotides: TGTGCCAGCCGGGACCCATCTAACTATGGCTACACCTTC. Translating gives CASRDPSNYGYTF.

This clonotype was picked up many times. CDR3 nucleotides: TGCAGCGTCGACAGGGGCCAGGCGAACACTGAAGCTTTCTTT. It translates to CSVDRGQANTEAFF. The chain joins TRBV29-1 to TRBJ1-1; 8 nucleotides align to TRBD1. Germline V gene lookup returns CDR1 SQVTM and CDR2 ANQGSEA. The junction had 7 bases not matched to a gene; V was cut back by 6 bases and J by 1 base. The CDR3 is 14 amino acids.

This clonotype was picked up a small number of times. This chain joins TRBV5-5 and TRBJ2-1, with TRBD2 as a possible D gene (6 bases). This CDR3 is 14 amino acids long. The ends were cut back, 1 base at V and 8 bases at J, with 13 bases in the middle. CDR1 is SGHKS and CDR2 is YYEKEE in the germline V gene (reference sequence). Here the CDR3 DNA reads TGTGCCAGCAGCTTGTTTTACGGGGGAGATGAGCAGTTCTTC. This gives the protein CASSLFYGGDEQFF.

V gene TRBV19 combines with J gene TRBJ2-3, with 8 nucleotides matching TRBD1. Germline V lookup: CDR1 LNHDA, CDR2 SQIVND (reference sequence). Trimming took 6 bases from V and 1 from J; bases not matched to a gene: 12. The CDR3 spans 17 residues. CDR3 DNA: TGTGCCAGTAGACGGGCTGGACAGGGAGAGGGCACAGATACGCAGTATTTT. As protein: CASRRAGQGEGTDTQYF.

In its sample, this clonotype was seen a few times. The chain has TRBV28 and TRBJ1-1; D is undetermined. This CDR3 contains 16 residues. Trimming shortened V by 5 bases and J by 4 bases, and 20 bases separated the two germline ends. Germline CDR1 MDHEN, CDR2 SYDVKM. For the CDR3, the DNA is TGTGCCAGCAGTCCTCCAATTGGACCCCTTGGCACTGAAGCTTTCTTT. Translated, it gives CASSPPIGPLGTEAFF.

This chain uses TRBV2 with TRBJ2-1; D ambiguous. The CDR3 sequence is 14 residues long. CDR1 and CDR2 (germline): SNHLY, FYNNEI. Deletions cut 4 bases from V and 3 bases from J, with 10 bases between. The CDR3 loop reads CASSGVTYYNEQFF. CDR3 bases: TGTGCCAGCAGTGGGGTCACATACTACAATGAGCAGTTCTTC.

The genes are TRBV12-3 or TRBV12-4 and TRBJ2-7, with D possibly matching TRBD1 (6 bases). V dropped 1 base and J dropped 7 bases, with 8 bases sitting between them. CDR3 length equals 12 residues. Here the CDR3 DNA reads TGTGCCAGCAGTTTAGAGGGGGATGAGCAGTACTTC. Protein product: CASSLEGDEQYF.

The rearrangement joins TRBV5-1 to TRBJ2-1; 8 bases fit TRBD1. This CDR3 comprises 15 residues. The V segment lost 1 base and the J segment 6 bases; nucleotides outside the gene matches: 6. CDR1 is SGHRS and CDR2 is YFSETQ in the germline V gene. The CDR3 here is CASSLWQGAVNEQFF. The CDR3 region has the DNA TGCGCCAGCAGCTTGTGGCAGGGGGCGGTCAATGAGCAGTTCTTC. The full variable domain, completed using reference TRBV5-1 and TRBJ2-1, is KAGVTQTPRYLIKTRGQQVTLSCSPISGHRSVSWYQQTPGQGLQFLFEYFSETQRNKGNFPGRFSGRQFSNSRSEMNVSTLELGDSALYLCASSLWQGAVNEQFFGPGTRLTVL.

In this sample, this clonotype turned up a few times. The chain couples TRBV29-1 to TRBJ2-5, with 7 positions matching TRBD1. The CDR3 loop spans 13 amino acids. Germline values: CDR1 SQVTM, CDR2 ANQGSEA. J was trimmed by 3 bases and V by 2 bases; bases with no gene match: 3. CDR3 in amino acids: CSVEPDREETQYF. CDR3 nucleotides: TGCAGCGTTGAACCCGACAGGGAAGAGACCCAGTACTTC.

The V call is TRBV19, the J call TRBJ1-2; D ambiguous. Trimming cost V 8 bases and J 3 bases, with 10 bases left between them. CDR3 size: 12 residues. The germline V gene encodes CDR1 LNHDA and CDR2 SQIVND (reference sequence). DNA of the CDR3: TGTGCCAGTGAAGGGTTCGACTATGGCTACACCTTC. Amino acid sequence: CASEGFDYGYTF.

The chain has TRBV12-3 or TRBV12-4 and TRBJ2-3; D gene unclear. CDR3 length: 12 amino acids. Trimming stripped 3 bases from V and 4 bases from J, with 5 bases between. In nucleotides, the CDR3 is TGTGCCAGCAGTTTTGCATCAGATACGCAGTATTTT. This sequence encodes CASSFASDTQYF.

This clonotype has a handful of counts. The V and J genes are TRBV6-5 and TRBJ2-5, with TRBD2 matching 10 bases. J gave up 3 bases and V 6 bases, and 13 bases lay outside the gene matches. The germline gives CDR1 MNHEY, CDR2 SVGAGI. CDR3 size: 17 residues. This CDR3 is CASSKGLGLAGEETQYF. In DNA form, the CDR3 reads TGTGCCAGCAGCAAGGGGCTCGGGCTAGCGGGAGAAGAGACCCAGTACTTC.

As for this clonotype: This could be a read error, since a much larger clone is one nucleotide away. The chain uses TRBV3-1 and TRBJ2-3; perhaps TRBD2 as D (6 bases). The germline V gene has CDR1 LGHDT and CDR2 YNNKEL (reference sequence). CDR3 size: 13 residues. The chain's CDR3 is CASSQDRSGKGDF. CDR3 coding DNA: TGTGCCAGCAGCCAAGATCGTAGCGGTAAAGGGGATTTT.

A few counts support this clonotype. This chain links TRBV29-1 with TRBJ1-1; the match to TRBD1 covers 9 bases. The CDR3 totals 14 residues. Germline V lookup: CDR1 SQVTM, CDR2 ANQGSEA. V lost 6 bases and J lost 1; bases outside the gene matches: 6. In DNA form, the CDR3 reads TGCAGCGTAGCAAGGACAGGGGCGAACACTGAAGCTTTCTTT. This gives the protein CSVARTGANTEAFF.

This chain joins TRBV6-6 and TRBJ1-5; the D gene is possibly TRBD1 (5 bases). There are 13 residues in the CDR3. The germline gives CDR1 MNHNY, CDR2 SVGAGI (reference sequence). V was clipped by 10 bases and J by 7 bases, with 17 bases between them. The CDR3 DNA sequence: TGTGCCACCGTCCGAGGGGAAGGACAGCCCCAGCATTTT. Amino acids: CATVRGEGQPQHF.

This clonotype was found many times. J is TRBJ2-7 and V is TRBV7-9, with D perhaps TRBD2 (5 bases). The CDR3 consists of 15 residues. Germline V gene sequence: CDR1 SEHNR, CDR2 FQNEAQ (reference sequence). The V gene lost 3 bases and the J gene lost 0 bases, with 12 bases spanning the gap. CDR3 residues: CASSFLTSNSYEQYF. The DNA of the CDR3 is TGTGCCAGCAGCTTTCTAACTAGTAACTCCTACGAGCAGTACTTC.

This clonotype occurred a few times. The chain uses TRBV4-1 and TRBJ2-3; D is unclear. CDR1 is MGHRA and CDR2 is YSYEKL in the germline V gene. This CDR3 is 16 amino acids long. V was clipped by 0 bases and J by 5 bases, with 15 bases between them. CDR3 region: CASSQDRTAKGDTQYF. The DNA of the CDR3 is TGCGCCAGCAGCCAAGATCGGACGGCGAAGGGAGATACGCAGTATTTT.

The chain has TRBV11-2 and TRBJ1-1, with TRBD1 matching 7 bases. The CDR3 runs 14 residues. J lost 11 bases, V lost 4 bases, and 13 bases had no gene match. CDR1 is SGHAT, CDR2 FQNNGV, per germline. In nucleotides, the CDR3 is TGTGCCAGCAGCTCAACAGGGGCCGCGTTAACGGCTTTCTTT. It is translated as CASSSTGAALTAFF.